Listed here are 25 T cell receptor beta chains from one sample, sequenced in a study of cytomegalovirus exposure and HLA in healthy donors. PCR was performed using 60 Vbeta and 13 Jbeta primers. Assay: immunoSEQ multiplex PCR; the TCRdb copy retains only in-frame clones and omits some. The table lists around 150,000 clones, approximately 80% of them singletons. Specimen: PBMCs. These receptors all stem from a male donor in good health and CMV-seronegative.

The CDR3 loop is CASSLVSGGAGGSNEQFF. In DNA, the CDR3 is TGTGCCAGCAGCTTAGTTAGCGGGGGGGCCGGGGGAAGTAATGAGCAGTTCTTC. This chain joins TRBV7-9 and TRBJ2-1; TRBD2 matches 11 bases. The CDR3 runs 18 residues. Germline lookup yields CDR1 SEHNR and CDR2 FQNEAQ (reference sequence). V was clipped by 1 base and J by 7 bases; unmatched bases: 12.

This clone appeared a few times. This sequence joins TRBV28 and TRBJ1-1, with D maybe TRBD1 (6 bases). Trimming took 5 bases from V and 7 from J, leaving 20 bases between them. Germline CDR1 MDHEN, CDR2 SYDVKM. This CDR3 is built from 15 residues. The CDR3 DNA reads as TGTGCCAGCAGTCTCACCTCGACAGGCCGCCTTGAAGCTTTCTTT. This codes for CASSLTSTGRLEAFF.

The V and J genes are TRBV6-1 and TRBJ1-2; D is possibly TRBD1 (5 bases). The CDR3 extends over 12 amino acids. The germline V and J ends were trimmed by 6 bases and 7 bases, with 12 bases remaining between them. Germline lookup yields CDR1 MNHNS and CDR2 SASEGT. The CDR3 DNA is TGTGCCAGCAGACAGGCTTTGGGTGGCTACACCTTC. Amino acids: CASRQALGGYTF.

CDR3 residues: CASLGQENSPLHF. The CDR3 region has the DNA TGTGCCAGCCTGGGGCAGGAGAATTCACCCCTCCACTTT. The rearrangement joins TRBV28 to TRBJ1-6; tentative D call: TRBD1 (5 bases). The germline V and J ends were trimmed by 8 bases and 7 bases, with 12 bases remaining between them. Germline lookup yields CDR1 MDHEN and CDR2 SYDVKM. The CDR3 contains 13 residues.

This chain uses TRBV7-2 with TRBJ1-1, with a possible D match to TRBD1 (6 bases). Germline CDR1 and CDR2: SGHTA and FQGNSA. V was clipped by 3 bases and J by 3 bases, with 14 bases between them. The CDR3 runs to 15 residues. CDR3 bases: TGTGCCAGCAGCTTTAGCAGGGGAGGGTACACTGAAGCTTTCTTT. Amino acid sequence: CASSFSRGGYTEAFF. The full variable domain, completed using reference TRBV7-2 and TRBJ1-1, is GAGVSQSPSNKVTEKGKDVELRCDPISGHTALYWYRQSLGQGLEFLIYFQGNSAPDKSGLPSDRFSAERTGGSVSTLTIQRTQQEDSAVYLCASSFSRGGYTEAFFGQGTRLTVV.

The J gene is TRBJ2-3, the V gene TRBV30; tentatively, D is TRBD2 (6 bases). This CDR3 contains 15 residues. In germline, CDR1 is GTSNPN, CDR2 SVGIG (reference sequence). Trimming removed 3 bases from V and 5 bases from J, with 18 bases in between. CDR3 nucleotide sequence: TGTGCCTGGAGCCCGGGACTCAGAGGGGAAGATACGCAGTATTTT. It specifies CAWSPGLRGEDTQYF.

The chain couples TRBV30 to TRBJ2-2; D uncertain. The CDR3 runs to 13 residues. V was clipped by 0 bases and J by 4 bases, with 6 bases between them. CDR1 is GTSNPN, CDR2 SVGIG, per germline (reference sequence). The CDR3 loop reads CAWSVRSTGELFF. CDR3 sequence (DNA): TGTGCCTGGAGTGTACGTAGCACCGGGGAGCTGTTTTTT.

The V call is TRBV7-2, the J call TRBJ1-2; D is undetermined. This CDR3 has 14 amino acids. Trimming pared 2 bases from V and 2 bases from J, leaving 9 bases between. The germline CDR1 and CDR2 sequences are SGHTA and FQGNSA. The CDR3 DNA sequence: TGTGCCAGCAGCTTATCCCCGGGAAACTATGGCTACACCTTC. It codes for CASSLSPGNYGYTF.

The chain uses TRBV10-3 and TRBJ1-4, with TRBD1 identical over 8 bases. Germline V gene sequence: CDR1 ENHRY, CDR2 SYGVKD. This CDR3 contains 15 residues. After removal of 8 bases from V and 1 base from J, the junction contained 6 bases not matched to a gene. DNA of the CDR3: TGTGCCATCGGCGGACAGGGAGGAACTAATGAAAAACTGTTTTTT. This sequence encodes CAIGGQGGTNEKLFF.

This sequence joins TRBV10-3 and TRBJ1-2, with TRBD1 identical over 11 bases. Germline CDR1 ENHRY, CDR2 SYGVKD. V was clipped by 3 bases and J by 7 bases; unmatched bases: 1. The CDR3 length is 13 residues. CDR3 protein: CAISDGTGGGYTF. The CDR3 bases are TGTGCCATCAGTGACGGGACAGGGGGTGGCTACACCTTC.

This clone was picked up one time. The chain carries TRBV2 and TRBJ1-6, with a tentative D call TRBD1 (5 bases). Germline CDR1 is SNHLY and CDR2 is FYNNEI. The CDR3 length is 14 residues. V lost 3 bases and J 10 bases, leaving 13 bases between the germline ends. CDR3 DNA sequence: TGTGCCAGCAGTGAGCAGGGATCGTACTCACCCCTCCACTTT. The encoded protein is CASSEQGSYSPLHF.

In nucleotides, the CDR3 is TGTGCCAGCAGTCTGGGGGGGAAACGCTACGAGCAGTACTTC. Its translation: CASSLGGKRYEQYF. The chain joins TRBV28 to TRBJ2-7; TRBD2 agrees at 7 bases. The CDR3 totals 14 residues. V trimming: 5 bases; J trimming: 3 bases; junction bases outside the gene matches: 7. The germline V gene has CDR1 MDHEN and CDR2 SYDVKM.

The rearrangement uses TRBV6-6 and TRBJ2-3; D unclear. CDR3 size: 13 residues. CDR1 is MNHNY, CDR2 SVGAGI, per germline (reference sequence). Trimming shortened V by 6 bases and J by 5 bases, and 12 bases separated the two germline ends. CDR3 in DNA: TGTGCCAGCAGCCTCTACTCGGGAGATACGCAGTATTTT. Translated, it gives CASSLYSGDTQYF.

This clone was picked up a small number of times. Here the CDR3 DNA reads TGTGCCAGTGGGACAGGGGCGGGGCCCCAGCATTTT. Residues: CASGTGAGPQHF. This chain links TRBV19 with TRBJ1-5; 10 bases are shared with TRBD1. CDR1 and CDR2 from the germline V gene are LNHDA and SQIVND (reference sequence). The CDR3 loop spans 12 amino acids. Trimming took 8 bases from V and 9 from J; bases not matched to a gene: 4.

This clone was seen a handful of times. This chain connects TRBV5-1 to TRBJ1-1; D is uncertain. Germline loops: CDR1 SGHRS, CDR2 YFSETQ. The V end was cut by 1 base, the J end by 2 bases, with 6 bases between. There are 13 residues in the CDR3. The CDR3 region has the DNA TGCGCCAGCAGCTTGAGAGGTAACACTGAAGCTTTCTTT. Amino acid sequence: CASSLRGNTEAFF.

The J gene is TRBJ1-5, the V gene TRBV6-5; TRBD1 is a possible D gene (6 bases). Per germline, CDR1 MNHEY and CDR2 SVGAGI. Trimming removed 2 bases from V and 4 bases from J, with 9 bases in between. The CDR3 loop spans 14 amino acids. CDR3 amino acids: CASSYRGLNQPQHF. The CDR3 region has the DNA TGTGCCAGCAGTTACAGGGGGTTGAATCAGCCCCAGCATTTT.

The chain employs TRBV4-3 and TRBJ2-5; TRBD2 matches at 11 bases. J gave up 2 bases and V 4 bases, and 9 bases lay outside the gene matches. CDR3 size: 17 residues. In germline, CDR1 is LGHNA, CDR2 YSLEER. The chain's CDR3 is CASSPHPGTSGQETQYF. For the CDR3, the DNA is TGCGCCAGCAGCCCCCACCCCGGGACTAGCGGACAAGAGACCCAGTACTTC.

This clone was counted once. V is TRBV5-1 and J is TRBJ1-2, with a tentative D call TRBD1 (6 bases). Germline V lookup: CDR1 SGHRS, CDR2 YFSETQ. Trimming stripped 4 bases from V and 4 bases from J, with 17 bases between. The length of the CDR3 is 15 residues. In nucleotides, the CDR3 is TGCGCCAGCAGCGCGAATATACAGGGTGGCTATGGCTACACCTTC. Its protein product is CASSANIQGGYGYTF.

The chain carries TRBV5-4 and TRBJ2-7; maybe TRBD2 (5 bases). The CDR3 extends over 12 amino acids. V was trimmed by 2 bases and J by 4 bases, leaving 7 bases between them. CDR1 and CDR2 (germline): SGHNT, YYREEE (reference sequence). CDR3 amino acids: CASSFGEYEQYF. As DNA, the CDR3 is TGTGCCAGCAGCTTCGGGGAATACGAGCAGTACTTC.

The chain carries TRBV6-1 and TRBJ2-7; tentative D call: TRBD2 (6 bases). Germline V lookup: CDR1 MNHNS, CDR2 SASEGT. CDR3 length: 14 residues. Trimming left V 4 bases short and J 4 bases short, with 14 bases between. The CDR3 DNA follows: TGTGCCAGCAGTGTGCGCGAGGGGACTTACGAGCAGTACTTC. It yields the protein CASSVREGTYEQYF.

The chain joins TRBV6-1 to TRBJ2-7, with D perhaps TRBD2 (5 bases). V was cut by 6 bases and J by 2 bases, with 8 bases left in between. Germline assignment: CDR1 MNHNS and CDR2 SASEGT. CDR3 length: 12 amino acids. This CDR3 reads CASRRATYEQYF. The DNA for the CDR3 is TGTGCCAGCAGGCGGGCGACCTACGAGCAGTACTTC.

CDR3 region: CASSFLVNEQFF. DNA of the CDR3: TGTGCCAGCAGCTTTCTCGTGAATGAGCAGTTCTTC. The rearrangement uses TRBV7-2 and TRBJ2-1; the D is unclear. CDR3 length: 12 residues. V was clipped by 3 bases and J by 7 bases, with 7 bases between them. Germline V gene data show CDR1 as SGHTA and CDR2 as FQGNSA. The variable domain in full, with the rest retrieved from reference TRBV7-2 and TRBJ2-1, is GAGVSQSPSNKVTEKGKDVELRCDPISGHTALYWYRQSLGQGLEFLIYFQGNSAPDKSGLPSDRFSAERTGGSVSTLTIQRTQQEDSAVYLCASSFLVNEQFFGPGTRLTVL.

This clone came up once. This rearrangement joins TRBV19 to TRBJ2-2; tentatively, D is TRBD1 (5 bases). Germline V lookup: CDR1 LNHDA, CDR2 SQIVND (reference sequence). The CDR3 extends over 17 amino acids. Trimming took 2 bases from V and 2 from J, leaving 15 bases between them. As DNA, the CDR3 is TGTGCCAGTAGTATAATTTATCGACAGATAAACACCGGGGAGCTGTTTTTT. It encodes CASSIIYRQINTGELFF.

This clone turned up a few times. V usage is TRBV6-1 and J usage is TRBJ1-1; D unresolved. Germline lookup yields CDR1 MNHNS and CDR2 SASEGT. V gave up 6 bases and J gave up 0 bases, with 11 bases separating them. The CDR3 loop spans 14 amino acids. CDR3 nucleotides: TGTGCCAGCAGCCCGGCGGCCATGAACACTGAAGCTTTCTTT. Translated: CASSPAAMNTEAFF.

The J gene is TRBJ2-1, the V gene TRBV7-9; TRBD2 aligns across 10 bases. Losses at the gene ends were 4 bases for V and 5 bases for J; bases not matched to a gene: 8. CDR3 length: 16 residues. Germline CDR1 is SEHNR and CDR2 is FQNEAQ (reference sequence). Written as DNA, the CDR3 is TGTGCCAGCAGCTCGCCTGGAGCGGGGGGGAACAATGAGCAGTTCTTC. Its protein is CASSSPGAGGNNEQFF.